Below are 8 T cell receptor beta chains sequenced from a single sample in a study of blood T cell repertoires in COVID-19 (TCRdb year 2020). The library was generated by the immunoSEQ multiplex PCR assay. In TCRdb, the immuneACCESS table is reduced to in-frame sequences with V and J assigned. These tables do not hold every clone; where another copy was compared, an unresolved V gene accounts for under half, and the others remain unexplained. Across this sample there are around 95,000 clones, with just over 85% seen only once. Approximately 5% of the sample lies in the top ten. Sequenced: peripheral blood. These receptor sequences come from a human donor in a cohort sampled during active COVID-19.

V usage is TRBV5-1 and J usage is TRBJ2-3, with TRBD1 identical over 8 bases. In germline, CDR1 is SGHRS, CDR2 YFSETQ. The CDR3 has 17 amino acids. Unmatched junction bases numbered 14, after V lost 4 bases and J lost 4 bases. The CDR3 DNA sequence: TGCGCCAGCAGCCCTATGGTGGCAGGGGGCAACGCAGATACGCAGTATTTT. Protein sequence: CASSPMVAGGNADTQYF.

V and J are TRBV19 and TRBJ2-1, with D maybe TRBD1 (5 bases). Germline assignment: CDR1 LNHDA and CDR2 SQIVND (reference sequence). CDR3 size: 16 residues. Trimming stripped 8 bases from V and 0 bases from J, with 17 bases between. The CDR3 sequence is CASSFPSGISYNEQFF. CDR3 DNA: TGTGCCAGTTCATTCCCTTCAGGGATCTCCTACAATGAGCAGTTCTTC.

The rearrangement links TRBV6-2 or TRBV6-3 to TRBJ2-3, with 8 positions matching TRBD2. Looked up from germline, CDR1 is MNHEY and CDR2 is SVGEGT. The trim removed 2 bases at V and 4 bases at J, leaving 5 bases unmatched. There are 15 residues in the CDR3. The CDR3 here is CASSYGAGASDTQYF. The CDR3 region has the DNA TGTGCCAGCAGTTACGGAGCGGGAGCATCAGATACGCAGTATTTT.

DNA of the CDR3: TGTGCCAGCACCCGATCGACAGCATGGGAGCAGTACTTC. It encodes CASTRSTAWEQYF. J is TRBJ2-7 and V is TRBV12-3 or TRBV12-4; perhaps TRBD1 as D (5 bases). The CDR3 spans 13 residues. V shed 7 bases and J shed 7 bases, with 17 bases lying between them.

CDR3: CASQSGSNTGELFF. Written as DNA, the CDR3 is TGTGCCAGCCAATCAGGATCGAACACCGGGGAGCTGTTTTTT. The rearrangement joins TRBV6-5 to TRBJ2-2, with unresolved D. The CDR3 sequence is 14 residues long. Trimming took off 8 bases at V and 0 bases at J, with 10 bases between the two ends. CDR1 and CDR2 (germline): MNHEY, SVGAGI.

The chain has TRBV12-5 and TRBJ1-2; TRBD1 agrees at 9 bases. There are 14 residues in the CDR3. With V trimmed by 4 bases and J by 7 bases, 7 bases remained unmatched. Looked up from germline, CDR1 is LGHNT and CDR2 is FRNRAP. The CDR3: CASGYGTGRGGYTF. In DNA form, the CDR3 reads TGTGCTAGTGGTTACGGGACAGGGCGTGGTGGCTACACCTTC.

The CDR3 spells CASSSGSNQPQHF. Here the CDR3 DNA reads TGTGCCAGCAGTTCCGGGAGCAATCAGCCCCAGCATTTT. The gene calls are TRBV7-9 and TRBJ1-5; D call uncertain. Germline values: CDR1 SEHNR, CDR2 FQNEAQ (reference sequence). The CDR3 runs to 13 residues. With 6 bases removed from V and 1 base from J, the gap between germline ends came to 7 bases.

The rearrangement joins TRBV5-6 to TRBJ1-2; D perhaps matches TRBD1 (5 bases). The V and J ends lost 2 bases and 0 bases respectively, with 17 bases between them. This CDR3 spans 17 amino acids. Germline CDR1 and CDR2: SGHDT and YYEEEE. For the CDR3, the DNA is TGTGCCAGCAGCTTAACAGGTCGTGGAATAGCTAACTATGGCTACACCTTC. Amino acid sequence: CASSLTGRGIANYGYTF.